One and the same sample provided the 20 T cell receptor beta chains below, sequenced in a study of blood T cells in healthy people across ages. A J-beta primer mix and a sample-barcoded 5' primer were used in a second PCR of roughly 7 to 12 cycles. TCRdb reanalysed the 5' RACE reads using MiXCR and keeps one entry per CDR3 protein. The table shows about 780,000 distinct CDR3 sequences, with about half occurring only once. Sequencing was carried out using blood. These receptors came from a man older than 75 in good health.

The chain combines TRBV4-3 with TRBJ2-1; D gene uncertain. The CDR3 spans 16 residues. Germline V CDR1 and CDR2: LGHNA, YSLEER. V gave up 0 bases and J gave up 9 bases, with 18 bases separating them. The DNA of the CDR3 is TGCGCCAGCAGCCAAGATCCGGCCAGCCCCGGCGGTGAGCAGTTCTTC. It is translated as CASSQDPASPGGEQFF.

This CDR3 reads CSASGQEETQYF. CDR3 sequence (DNA): TGCAGTGCCTCGGGACAGGAAGAGACCCAGTACTTC. The V gene is TRBV20-1, the J gene TRBJ2-7, with TRBD1 identical over 8 bases. The DNA end is a closer match to TRBJ2-5, so the J assignment may be wrong. Germline-derived CDR1 and CDR2 are DFQATT and SNEGSKA (reference sequence). There are 12 residues in the CDR3.

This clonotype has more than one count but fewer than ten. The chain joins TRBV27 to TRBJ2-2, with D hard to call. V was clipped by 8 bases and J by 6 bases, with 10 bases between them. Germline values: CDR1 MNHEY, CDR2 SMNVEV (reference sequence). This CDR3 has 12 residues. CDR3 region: CASRGSAGELFF. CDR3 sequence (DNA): TGTGCCAGCCGTGGTTCTGCCGGGGAGCTGTTTTTT.

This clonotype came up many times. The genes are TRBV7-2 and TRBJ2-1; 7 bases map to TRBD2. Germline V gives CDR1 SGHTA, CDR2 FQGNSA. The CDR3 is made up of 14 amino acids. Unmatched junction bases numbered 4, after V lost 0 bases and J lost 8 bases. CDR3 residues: CASSLALASDEQFF. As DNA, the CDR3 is TGTGCCAGCAGCTTAGCACTAGCGTCCGATGAGCAGTTCTTC. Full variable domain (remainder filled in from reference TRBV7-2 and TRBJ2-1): GAGVSQSPSNKVTEKGKDVELRCDPISGHTALYWYRQSLGQGLEFLIYFQGNSAPDKSGLPSDRFSAERTGGSVSTLTIQRTQQEDSAVYLCASSLALASDEQFFGPGTRLTVL.

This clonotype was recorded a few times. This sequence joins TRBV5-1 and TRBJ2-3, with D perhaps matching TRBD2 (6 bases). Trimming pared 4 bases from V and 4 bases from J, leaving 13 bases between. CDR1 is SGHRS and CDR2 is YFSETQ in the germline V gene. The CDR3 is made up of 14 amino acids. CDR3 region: CASSPGERPDTQYF. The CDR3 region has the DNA TGCGCCAGCAGCCCGGGGGAAAGGCCAGATACGCAGTATTTT. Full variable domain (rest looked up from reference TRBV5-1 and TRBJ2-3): KAGVTQTPRYLIKTRGQQVTLSCSPISGHRSVSWYQQTPGQGLQFLFEYFSETQRNKGNFPGRFSGRQFSNSRSEMNVSTLELGDSALYLCASSPGERPDTQYFGPGTRLTVL.

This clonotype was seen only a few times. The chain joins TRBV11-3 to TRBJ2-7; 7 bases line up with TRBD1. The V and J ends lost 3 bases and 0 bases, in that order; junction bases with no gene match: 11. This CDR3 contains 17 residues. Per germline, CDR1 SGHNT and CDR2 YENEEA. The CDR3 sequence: CASSFLGKGASSYEQYF. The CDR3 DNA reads TGTGCCAGCAGCTTTCTGGGGAAGGGGGCGAGCTCCTACGAGCAGTACTTC.

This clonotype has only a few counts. This CDR3 reads CSAREVSETQYF. The CDR3 DNA reads TGCAGTGCTAGAGAGGTATCCGAGACCCAGTACTTC. The chain uses TRBV20-1 and TRBJ2-5; D uncertain. Germline V gene sequence: CDR1 DFQATT, CDR2 SNEGSKA (reference sequence). The CDR3 has 12 residues. Deletions cut 0 bases from V and 5 bases from J, with 7 bases between.

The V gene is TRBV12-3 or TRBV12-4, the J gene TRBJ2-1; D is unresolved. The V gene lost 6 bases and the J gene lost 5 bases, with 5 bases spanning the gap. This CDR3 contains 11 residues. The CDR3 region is CASRRHNEQFF. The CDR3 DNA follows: TGTGCCAGCAGACGACACAATGAGCAGTTCTTC.

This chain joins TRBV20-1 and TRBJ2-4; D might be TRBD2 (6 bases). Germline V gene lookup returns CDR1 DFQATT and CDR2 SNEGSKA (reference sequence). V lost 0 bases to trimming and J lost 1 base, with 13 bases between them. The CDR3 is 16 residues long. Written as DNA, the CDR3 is TGCAGTGCTAGAGATCTCCTACGGGGGGCCAAAAACATTCAGTACTTC. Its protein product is CSARDLLRGAKNIQYF.

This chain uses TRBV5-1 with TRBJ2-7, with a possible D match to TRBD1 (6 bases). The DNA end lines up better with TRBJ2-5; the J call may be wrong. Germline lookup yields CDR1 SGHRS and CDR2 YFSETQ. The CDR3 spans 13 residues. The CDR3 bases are TGCGCCAGCAGCTTTCAGGGGTATGAGACCCAGTACTTC. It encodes CASSFQGYETQYF.

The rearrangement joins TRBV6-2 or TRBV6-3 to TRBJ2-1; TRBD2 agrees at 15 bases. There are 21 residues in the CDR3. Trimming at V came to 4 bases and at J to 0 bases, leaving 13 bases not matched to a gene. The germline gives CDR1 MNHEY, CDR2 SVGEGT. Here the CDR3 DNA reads TGTGCCAGCAGTTCCTACTCGGGACTAGCGGGAGGACCGATCTCCTACAATGAGCAGTTCTTC. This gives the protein CASSSYSGLAGGPISYNEQFF.

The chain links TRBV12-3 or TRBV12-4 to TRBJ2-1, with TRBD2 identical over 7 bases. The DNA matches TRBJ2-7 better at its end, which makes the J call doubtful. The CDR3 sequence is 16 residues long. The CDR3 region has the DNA TGTGCCAGCAGTTCCTCTCCGAGGGAGGGCTACAATGAGCAGTACTTC. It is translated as CASSSSPREGYNEQYF.

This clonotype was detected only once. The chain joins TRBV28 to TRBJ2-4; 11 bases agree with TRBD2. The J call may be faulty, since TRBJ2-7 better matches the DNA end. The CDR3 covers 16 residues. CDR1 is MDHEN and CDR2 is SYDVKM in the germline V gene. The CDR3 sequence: CASRFFSGTSGYEQYF. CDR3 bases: TGTGCCAGCAGATTTTTTTCCGGGACTAGCGGCTACGAGCAGTACTTC.

This CDR3 reads CASSLGEGEARRETQYF. The DNA for the CDR3 is TGTGCCAGCAGCTTGGGCGAAGGGGAAGCAAGGAGAGAGACCCAGTACTTC. This chain joins TRBV11-3 and TRBJ2-5; D is perhaps TRBD1 (5 bases). Per the germline V gene, CDR1 is SGHNT and CDR2 is YENEEA. This CDR3 is built from 17 residues. V was clipped by 3 bases and J by 4 bases, with 21 bases between them. The full variable domain, its missing parts supplied by reference TRBV11-3 and TRBJ2-5, is EAGVVQSPRYKIIEKKQPVAFWCNPISGHNTLYWYLQNLGQGPELLIRYENEEAVDDSQLPKDRFSAERLKGVDSTLKIQPAELGDSAVYLCASSLGEGEARRETQYFGPGTRLLVL.

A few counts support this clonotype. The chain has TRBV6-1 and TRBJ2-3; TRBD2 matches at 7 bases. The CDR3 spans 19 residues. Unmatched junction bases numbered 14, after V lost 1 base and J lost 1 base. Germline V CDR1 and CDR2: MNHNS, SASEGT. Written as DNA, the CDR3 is TGTGCCAGCAGTGAAGGGCTCAGCGGGACCAAGCTACGCACAGATACGCAGTATTTT. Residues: CASSEGLSGTKLRTDTQYF.

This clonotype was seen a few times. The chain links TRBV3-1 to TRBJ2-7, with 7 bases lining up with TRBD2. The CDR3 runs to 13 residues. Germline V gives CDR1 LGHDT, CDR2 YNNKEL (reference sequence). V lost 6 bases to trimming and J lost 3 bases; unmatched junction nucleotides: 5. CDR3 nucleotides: TGTGCCAGCAGACCTAGCGGAAACTACGAGCAGTACTTC. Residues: CASRPSGNYEQYF.

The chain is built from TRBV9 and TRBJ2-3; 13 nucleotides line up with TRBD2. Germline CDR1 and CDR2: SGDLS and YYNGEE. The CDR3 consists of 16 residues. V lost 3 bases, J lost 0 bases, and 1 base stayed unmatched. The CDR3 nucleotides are TGTGCCAGCAGCGCGACTAGCGGGGGGAGCACAGATACGCAGTATTTT. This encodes CASSATSGGSTDTQYF.

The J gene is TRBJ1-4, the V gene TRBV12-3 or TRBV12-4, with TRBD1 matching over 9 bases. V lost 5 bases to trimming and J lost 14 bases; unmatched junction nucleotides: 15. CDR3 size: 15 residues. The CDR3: CASSLGTGMPVGLFF. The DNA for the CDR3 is TGTGCCAGCAGTCTAGGGACAGGGATGCCCGTAGGGCTGTTTTTT.

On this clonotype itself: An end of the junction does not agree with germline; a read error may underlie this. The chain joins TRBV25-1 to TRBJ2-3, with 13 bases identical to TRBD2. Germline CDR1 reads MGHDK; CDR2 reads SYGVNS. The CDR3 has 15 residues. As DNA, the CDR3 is TGTGCCAGCAGCGGACTAGCGGGAGTGGCAGATATGCAGTATTTT. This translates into CASSGLAGVADMQYF.

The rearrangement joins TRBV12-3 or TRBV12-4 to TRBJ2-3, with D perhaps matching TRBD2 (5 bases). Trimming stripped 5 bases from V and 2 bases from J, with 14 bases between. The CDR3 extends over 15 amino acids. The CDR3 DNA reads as TGTGCCAGCAGTCCAAGCGGACTTAACACAGATACGCAGTATTTT. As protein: CASSPSGLNTDTQYF.